This T cell receptor (beta chain) was sequenced in a study of radiotherapy plus CTLA-4 blockade in lung cancer. Study-level background: Objective response rate was 18%; disease control rate, 31%.

Sequencing was performed with immunoSEQ multiplex PCR; in TCRdb, only in-frame clones are kept and a portion is missing. Seen here are 120,000 or so clones, about four fifths observed once, and the top ten hold approximately 5.2%. Study outcomes and limitations: Blood saw expansion of tumor-derived TCR clones after radiotherapy plus ipilimumab.

On this clone itself: The antigen is undetermined.

Losses at the gene ends were 1 base for V and 3 bases for J; bases not matched to a gene: 6. The CDR3 spans 16 residues. Germline lookup yields CDR1 LNHDA and CDR2 SQIVND (reference sequence). This specimen was peripheral blood, taken from a patient treated with radiotherapy plus ipilimumab. This TCR derives from a human donor with non-small cell lung cancer who had a partial response to radiotherapy plus ipilimumab. The V gene is TRBV19, the J gene TRBJ2-4, with 7 bases lining up with TRBD2. The DNA of the CDR3 is TGTGCCAGTAGTATAGGTCGCGGGAGTGGCAAAAACATTCAGTACTTC. Protein product: CASSIGRGSGKNIQYF.